Listed below are T cell receptor beta chains from one sample, sequenced in a study of T cell responses to AZD1222 COVID-19 vaccine. Data came from immunoSEQ multiplex PCR; TCRdb stores just in-frame clones and leaves some out. The data contain roughly 170,000 clones, 90% of them singletons. This sample comprised peripheral blood, obtained on day 0 of AZD1222 vaccination. The receptors derive from an adult in good health. CDR3s include the opening cysteine and the closing phenylalanine or tryptophan.

CDR3: CASSHPRNLQGQTANYGYTF; length: 20; V: TRBV9; J: TRBJ1-2
CDR3: CASTAAGLAEKLFF; length: 14; V: TRBV27; J: TRBJ1-4
CDR3: CASSSGTGSSSYNSPLHF; length: 18; V: TRBV19; J: TRBJ1-6
CDR3: CASSSDETQYF; length: 11; V: TRBV5-1; J: TRBJ2-5
CDR3: CASTEGGRGSPLHF; length: 14; V: TRBV6-4; J: TRBJ1-6
CDR3: CASILTDMNTEAFF; length: 14; V: TRBV2; J: TRBJ1-1
CDR3: CASSPRSGGLGLGDTQYF; length: 18; V: TRBV4-2; J: TRBJ2-3
CDR3: CASSPVVGGGGELFF; length: 15; V: TRBV7-8; J: TRBJ2-2
CDR3: CASSQRFTGKEKLFF; length: 15; V: TRBV4-3; J: TRBJ1-4
CDR3: CASSERIAGEQFF; length: 13; V: TRBV2; J: TRBJ2-1
CDR3: CASSLAPGSSGNTIYF; length: 16; V: TRBV7-2; J: TRBJ1-3
CDR3: CASSPEQGGVYGYTF; length: 15; V: TRBV18; J: TRBJ1-2
CDR3: CASSPQSGTGTSSGYTF; length: 17; V: TRBV4-1; J: TRBJ1-2
CDR3: CASSNPEGQGMTGELFF; length: 17; V: TRBV21-1; J: TRBJ2-2
CDR3: CASSDSGDSLEQFF; length: 14; V: TRBV6-4; J: TRBJ2-1
CDR3: CASSPFFGAGNEQFF; length: 15; V: TRBV2; J: TRBJ2-1
CDR3: CAIRPPLGQGATNYGYTF; length: 18; V: TRBV10-3; J: TRBJ1-2
CDR3: CASSRRETGELFF; length: 13; V: TRBV3-1/TRBV3-2; J: TRBJ2-2
CDR3: CASSLAGRASTQYF; length: 14; V: TRBV7-2; J: TRBJ2-3
CDR3: CASSLTQGVQETQYF; length: 15; V: TRBV7-2; J: TRBJ2-5
CDR3: CASSRQTTSYEQYF; length: 14; V: TRBV18; J: TRBJ2-7
CDR3: CASSPSPGGLETQYF; length: 15; V: TRBV5-1; J: TRBJ2-5
CDR3: CASSQEGGYGYTF; length: 13; V: TRBV4-3; J: TRBJ1-2
CDR3: CASMQGPGNTIYF; length: 13; V: TRBV6-5; J: TRBJ1-3
CDR3: CASTPPGLANTGELFF; length: 16; V: TRBV5-4; J: TRBJ2-2
CDR3: CASSFGLAADTQYF; length: 14; V: TRBV11-2; J: TRBJ2-3
CDR3: CASSEPRQGNTEAFF; length: 15; V: TRBV6-2/TRBV6-3; J: TRBJ1-1
CDR3: CASSVATDRPYTF; length: 13; V: TRBV19; J: TRBJ1-2
CDR3: CASSASGGRNTEAFF; length: 15; V: TRBV7-2; J: TRBJ1-1
CDR3: CATSYRDRGWEKLFF; length: 15; V: TRBV24-1; J: TRBJ1-4
CDR3: CASSSGAGTAQETQYF; length: 16; V: TRBV5-1; J: TRBJ2-5
CDR3: CAWTIPGGVGYGYTF; length: 15; V: TRBV30; J: TRBJ1-2
CDR3: CASSQDPRTGFSYNSPLHF; length: 19; V: TRBV4-1; J: TRBJ1-6
CDR3: CASSPTGLSSYEQYF; length: 15; V: TRBV28; J: TRBJ2-7
CDR3: CASRFKMNTEAFF; length: 13; V: TRBV3-1/TRBV3-2; J: TRBJ1-1
CDR3: CASKGGGQYF; length: 10; V: TRBV2; J: TRBJ2-7
CDR3: CASSRQGQQPQHF; length: 13; V: TRBV5-4; J: TRBJ1-5
CDR3: CASSEQRDSPLHF; length: 13; V: TRBV6-1; J: TRBJ1-6
CDR3: CASSGRAGDRGNTEAFF; length: 17; V: TRBV5-4; J: TRBJ1-1
CDR3: CASGELGQDYEQYF; length: 14; V: TRBV12-5; J: TRBJ2-7
CDR3: CASSTGAVWEQYF; length: 13; V: TRBV27; J: TRBJ2-7
CDR3: CASSDTSTLPYGYTF; length: 15; V: TRBV19; J: TRBJ1-2
CDR3: CASSLGGVDTEAFF; length: 14; V: TRBV6-5; J: TRBJ1-1
CDR3: CSVFPADRYEQYF; length: 13; V: TRBV29-1; J: TRBJ2-7
CDR3: CASNGKPNEQFF; length: 12; V: TRBV19; J: TRBJ2-1